The subject of this entry is one T cell receptor beta chain. Its antigen is not known. This sample is part of a study of cytomegalovirus exposure and HLA in healthy donors. Findings and limits, study-wide: As a later analysis showed, a missense DCLRE1C variant was linked to trimming of TCR beta V- and J-genes. Presence/absence analyses took donor sequencing depth as roughly uniform. Cytomegalovirus association was listed for about 160 TCR beta chains.

Germline trimming cut 1 base from V and 5 bases from J; bases unmatched to any gene: 11. This CDR3 has 17 residues. CDR1 SEHNR and CDR2 FQNEAQ come from the germline V gene (reference sequence). Primers for the PCR totalled 60 Vbeta and 13 Jbeta. This table comes from immunoSEQ multiplex PCR, and its TCRdb copy is limited to in-frame clones, with some not included. This table lists over 90,000 clones. The sequence was obtained from a man in his forties or fifties in good health and CMV-seronegative. The sequenced sample was PBMCs. The chain couples TRBV7-9 to TRBJ2-5; 9 bases are shared with TRBD1. The CDR3 loop reads CASSLGFWDREIETQYF. The CDR3 nucleotides read TGTGCCAGCAGCTTAGGTTTCTGGGACAGGGAAATTGAGACCCAGTACTTC.